This entry describes one TCR beta chain. Antigen: not known. Each CDR3 protein is one row after TCRdb ran MiXCR on the 5' RACE reads. The sample carries 450,000 to 650,000 distinct CDR3 sequences, roughly 13% recorded once. V shed 3 bases and J 0 bases; nucleotides not matched to a gene: 6. This CDR3 spans 16 amino acids. This sample is part of a study of T cells after yellow fever vaccination. Broader study findings: Abundant bulk-population clonotypes could contaminate the FACS-sorted repertoires.

V usage is TRBV12-3 or TRBV12-4 and J usage is TRBJ1-1; 8 bases are shared with TRBD1. The source of this sequence is a man between 25 and 39 years old who received the YFV17D yellow fever vaccine. The sample in question was PBMCs, obtained on the day of the yellow fever booster vaccination. The DNA of the CDR3 is TGTGCCAGCAGTTTCGTGGAGGACAGGGTGAACACTGAAGCTTTCTTT. This translates into CASSFVEDRVNTEAFF.